This TCR beta chain came from a study of shared clonotypes between healthy human individuals. The protocol was immunoSEQ multiplex PCR, while the TCRdb copy is restricted to in-frame clones and leaves out a portion. The sample records some 700,000 clones, roughly 88% being singletons. The CDR3 is made up of 16 amino acids. J was trimmed by 8 bases and V by 4 bases; bases with no gene match: 12. CDR1 and CDR2 (germline): MNHNY, SVGAGI (reference sequence). Sample: memory CD8+ T cells from PBMCs. Subset indicated: CD45RO+ cells pooled with CCR7-negative TemRA cells. The chain couples TRBV6-6 to TRBJ2-1; TRBD2 matches 9 bases. This receptor was identified in a man aged 18 to 30 in good health. Some clones in this sample may be carry-over from other donors' samples. CDR3 sequence: CASSLTREGVVYEQFF. The CDR3 region has the DNA TGTGCCAGCAGTTTGACGCGGGAGGGCGTGGTCTATGAGCAGTTCTTC.